Following are 13 T cell receptor beta chains from one sample sequenced in a study of OX40 agonist ivuxolimab in advanced cancers. The table came from immunoSEQ multiplex PCR; TCRdb's copy has only in-frame clones and leaves some out. The sample lists 70,000 to 95,000 clones; around 94% were seen once. The material sequenced was CD4+ or CD8+ T cells sorted from blood, taken in a trial of the OX40 agonist ivuxolimab. The receptors derive from an adult with an advanced solid tumor such as melanoma, head and neck, liver or kidney cancer.

This clone was seen just once. The genes are TRBV6-9 and TRBJ1-6, with D perhaps TRBD1 (5 bases). V was pared by 3 bases and J by 9 bases, with 12 bases between. CDR1 is MNHGY, CDR2 SVAAGI, per germline. The CDR3 is made up of 14 amino acids. This chain's CDR3 is CASSYRGEGSPLHF. In nucleotides, the CDR3 is TGTGCCAGCAGTTACCGGGGCGAGGGTTCACCCCTCCACTTT.

This chain uses TRBV9 with TRBJ1-4; possibly TRBD1 for D (5 bases). Germline CDR1 is SGDLS and CDR2 is YYNGEE. V was cut by 0 bases and J by 7 bases, with 13 bases left in between. The CDR3 is 15 residues long. The CDR3 region is CASSVDGRVGEKLFF. The CDR3 nucleotides are TGTGCCAGCAGCGTAGACGGCAGGGTCGGTGAAAAACTGTTTTTT.

This rearrangement joins TRBV5-5 to TRBJ2-5; D not resolved. The CDR3 sequence is 14 residues long. Germline V gene lookup returns CDR1 SGHKS and CDR2 YYEKEE (reference sequence). Trimming stripped 4 bases from V and 2 bases from J, with 12 bases between. The CDR3 protein is CASSEEAVQETQYF. CDR3 in DNA: TGTGCCAGCAGCGAGGAAGCAGTTCAAGAGACCCAGTACTTC.

The chain's CDR3 is CARSISGELYEQYF. The CDR3 nucleotides read TGTGCCAGAAGCATTAGCGGGGAACTTTACGAGCAGTACTTC. The chain combines TRBV5-3 with TRBJ2-7, with TRBD2 matching over 8 bases. TRBV5-3 is assigned to the ORF class and has an uncertain function. Germline trimming cut 4 bases from V and 4 bases from J; bases unmatched to any gene: 7. The CDR3 runs 14 residues.

The chain uses TRBV5-1 and TRBJ1-4, with D tentatively TRBD1 (5 bases). Germline assignment: CDR1 SGHRS and CDR2 YFSETQ. Deletions cut 4 bases from V and 6 bases from J, with 13 bases between. This CDR3 is built from 14 residues. The DNA of the CDR3 is TGCGCCAGCAGCCTAGGATTGGGGCATGAAAAACTGTTTTTT. Amino acids: CASSLGLGHEKLFF.

V usage is TRBV7-6 and J usage is TRBJ2-5; 7 bases are shared with TRBD2. V lost 5 bases, J lost 5 bases, and 8 bases stayed unmatched. Germline CDR1 reads SGHVS; CDR2 reads FNYEAQ. The CDR3 is 14 residues long. This CDR3 reads CASSGAGSGETQYF. The CDR3 DNA reads TGTGCCAGCAGCGGAGCGGGGAGCGGTGAGACCCAGTACTTC.

The chain has TRBV19 and TRBJ2-7; 9 nucleotides match TRBD2. CDR1 LNHDA and CDR2 SQIVND come from the germline V gene (reference sequence). The CDR3 spans 14 residues. The trim removed 3 bases at V and 3 bases at J, leaving 3 bases unmatched. The CDR3 sequence: CASSIAGGVYEQYF. CDR3 DNA sequence: TGTGCCAGTAGTATCGCGGGAGGGGTCTACGAGCAGTACTTC. The whole variable domain, filled in from reference TRBV19 and TRBJ2-7, reads DGGITQSPKYLFRKEGQNVTLSCEQNLNHDAMYWYRQDPGQGLRLIYYSQIVNDFQKGDIAEGYSVSREKKESFPLTVTSAQKNPTAFYLCASSIAGGVYEQYFGPGTRLTVT.

The V call is TRBV19, the J call TRBJ1-1; D perhaps matches TRBD1 (6 bases). This CDR3 has 16 residues. V lost 0 bases and J lost 1, with 12 bases in between. Germline V gives CDR1 LNHDA, CDR2 SQIVND (reference sequence). The DNA of the CDR3 is TGTGCCAGTAGTATAGATGGTGGGGGCGCGAACACTGAAGCTTTCTTT. It yields the protein CASSIDGGGANTEAFF.

J is TRBJ1-6 and V is TRBV5-8; no firm D call. The CDR3 extends over 15 amino acids. Looked up from germline, CDR1 is SGHTS and CDR2 is YDEGEE. The ends were cut back, 2 bases at V and 0 bases at J, with 6 bases in the middle. CDR3 sequence: CASSLRSSYNSPLHF. The DNA for the CDR3 is TGTGCCAGCAGCTTAAGAAGCTCCTATAATTCACCCCTCCACTTT.

V usage is TRBV23-1 and J usage is TRBJ1-1; D is undetermined. TRBV23-1 is identified as an open reading frame with a role that is uncertain. This CDR3 contains 13 residues. Trimming took 2 bases from V and 5 from J, leaving 9 bases between them. CDR3 in DNA: TGCGCCAGCAGTCAACGGGAAAGGACTGAAGCTTTCTTT. It codes for CASSQRERTEAFF.

CDR3 bases: TGCAGCGTTTGGACAGGGGGCCCCGATGGCTACACCTTC. Translated: CSVWTGGPDGYTF. The chain is built from TRBV29-1 and TRBJ1-2; 11 bases align to TRBD1. The CDR3 spans 13 residues. CDR1 and CDR2 from the germline V gene are SQVTM and ANQGSEA. With V trimmed by 5 bases and J by 6 bases, 5 bases remained unmatched. Full variable domain (missing parts from reference TRBV29-1 and TRBJ1-2): SAVISQKPSRDICQRGTSLTIQCQVDSQVTMMFWYRQQPGQSLTLIATANQGSEATYESGFVIDKFPISRPNLTFSTLTVSNMSPEDSSIYLCSVWTGGPDGYTFGSGTRLTVV.

CDR3 in amino acids: CASSYSAQGNTYEQYF. DNA for the CDR3: TGTGCCAGCAGTTACTCGGCACAGGGAAATACCTACGAGCAGTACTTC. This chain links TRBV6-5 with TRBJ2-7; possible D gene TRBD1, 6 bases. The length of the CDR3 is 16 residues. V was trimmed by 0 bases and J by 2 bases, leaving 14 bases between them. Looked up from germline, CDR1 is MNHEY and CDR2 is SVGAGI.

A note on this clone: This CDR3 is also generated by other DNA sequences in the sample. The chain combines TRBV4-1 with TRBJ2-7; 10 bases are shared with TRBD2. Germline V gene data show CDR1 as MGHRA and CDR2 as YSYEKL. This CDR3 is 18 amino acids long. Trimming removed 1 base from V and 3 bases from J; junction bases left unmatched: 12. The CDR3 DNA reads as TGCGCCAGCAGCCAAGTTGAGAGCGGGAGGGCCCCTATCTACGAGCAGTACTTC. Its translation: CASSQVESGRAPIYEQYF.